A selection of T cell receptor beta chains follows, all from one sample in a study of early T cells in non-severe SARS-CoV-2 infection. TCRdb itself ran the 5' RACE reads through MiXCR, one entry per CDR3 protein. The sample has nearly 70,000 distinct CDR3 sequences, approximately 4.5% seen once. The sequencing used whole blood, collected at baseline. The origin of the receptors is an adult who was a healthcare worker with PCR-confirmed SARS-CoV-2 infection or an uninfected control (not recorded which). The donor label of this sample is uncertain. CDR3s leave out the opening cysteine and the closing phenylalanine or tryptophan.

v_call cdr3_aa
TRBV10-2 ASSESGLAGGFTQY
TRBV6-5 ASSYSIGGETPGELF
TRBV12-3/TRBV12-4 ASSWYQRGGNEQF
TRBV12-3/TRBV12-4 ASSRDREANNSPLH
TRBV4-2 ASSHKGSTEAF
TRBV7-2 ASSLGGRTLYGYT
TRBV11-2 ASSESKLGYT
TRBV29-1 SVVAQRRGYT
TRBV2 ASKQTVGEKLF
TRBV2 ASSEVEGGNTEAF
TRBV3-1 ASSRGTPEYSNQPQH
TRBV5-4 ASSPDRGPYGYT
TRBV29-1 SVDGYRGNEKLF
TRBV4-3 ASSQDGSGSNQPQH
TRBV28 VSKRGASSNQPQH
TRBV20-1 NATSTEAF
TRBV20-1 SARDDSGVTEAF
TRBV4-3 ASSQEWTSGGPYQETQY
TRBV27 ASSLRRGTYEQY
TRBV4-3 ASSHPQGTGELF
TRBV7-2 ASSLAQSNQPQH
TRBV7-2 ASSLVAGDYEQY
TRBV2 ASSEWTGIYGYT
TRBV30 AWRGLAGAEQY
TRBV28 ASSSVDIQY
TRBV30 AWSTGTFSTDTQY
TRBV20-1 SATPGGQETQY
TRBV12-3/TRBV12-4 ASSIGTVNQPQH
TRBV6-5 ASSYRVSGQETQY
TRBV7-9 ASSLRTGPTDTQY
TRBV7-2 ASSLGQGTYKETQY
TRBV29-1 SASLGGGAEAF
TRBV29-1 SVPIPTDFNEQF
TRBV6-5 ASRADRLYNSPLH
TRBV10-3 AISDRAYEQY
TRBV25-1 ASSPGHGASTDTQY
TRBV19 ATSSTGSYEQY